This is a list of T cell receptor beta chains from one sample in a study of blood T cell repertoires in COVID-19. Measured with immunoSEQ multiplex PCR; TCRdb has only the in-frame clones, and not every one. The sample consists of 250,000 or so clones, 88% of them appearing once. Sequencing input: peripheral blood. The receptors stem from a woman aged 60-75 years with acute or convalescent COVID-19. Each CDR3 is given with its conserved first and last residue. D genes are given only for firm matches. Clone size is shown for a subset of rows, as once, few, many or a class of expanded clone.

>-|15|TRBV18|-|TRBJ2-1
CASSPAPFLDNEQFF
TGTGCCAGCTCACCTGCCCCCTTCCTAGACAATGAGCAGTTCTTC
>-|13|TRBV3-1/TRBV3-2|TRBD1|TRBJ1-1
CASSKRGQGKAFF
TGTGCCAGCAGCAAAAGAGGACAGGGGAAAGCTTTCTTT
>-|13|TRBV12-3/TRBV12-4|-|TRBJ1-1
CASSRRLQGIAFF
TGTGCCAGCAGTCGTCGTCTACAGGGTATAGCTTTCTTT
>few|13|TRBV6-1|-|TRBJ1-5
CASSERLAQPQHF
TGTGCCAGCAGTGAGAGATTAGCTCAGCCCCAGCATTTT
>once|14|TRBV18|-|TRBJ1-2
CASSRSGGRNGYTF
TGTGCCAGCTCACGATCGGGGGGGCGAAATGGCTACACCTTC
>few|13|TRBV6-5|-|TRBJ1-5
CASRDNRNQPQHF
TGTGCCAGCCGGGACAACCGAAATCAGCCCCAGCATTTT
>-|14|TRBV27|TRBD1|TRBJ1-4
CASRPTGGGEKLFF
TGTGCCAGCAGACCGACAGGGGGGGGTGAAAAACTGTTTTTT
>-|13|TRBV10-2|-|TRBJ2-3
CASSDAYPDTQYF
TGCGCCAGCAGTGACGCCTATCCGGATACGCAGTATTTT
>-|13|TRBV14|-|TRBJ2-5
CASSQGAWETQYF
TGTGCCAGCAGCCAAGGAGCTTGGGAGACCCAGTACTTC
>-|15|TRBV2|TRBD1|TRBJ2-3
CASSRDSLSTDTQYF
TGTGCCAGCAGTAGGGACAGCCTGAGCACAGATACGCAGTATTTT
>-|15|TRBV23-1|-|TRBJ1-1
CATGHGVRGGTEAFF
TGCGCCACCGGTCACGGGGTGCGGGGGGGCACTGAAGCTTTCTTT
>-|13|TRBV13|TRBD1|TRBJ2-7
CASSSTGAGRQYF
TGTGCCAGCAGCTCGACAGGGGCCGGTAGGCAGTACTTC
>few|12|TRBV24-1|-|TRBJ1-5
CATSAGNQPQHF
TGTGCCACCAGTGCGGGGAATCAGCCCCAGCATTTT
>-|15|TRBV6-5|-|TRBJ2-5
CASSLGRHTQKTQYF
TGTGCCAGCAGTTTGGGCCGGCACACCCAGAAGACCCAGTACTTC
>-|15|TRBV27|TRBD1|TRBJ1-5
CASSLGTGLNQPQHF
TGTGCCAGCAGTTTAGGGACAGGCCTCAATCAGCCCCAGCATTTT
>-|15|TRBV11-2|TRBD1|TRBJ2-4
CASSAVDRRQNIQYF
TGTGCCAGCAGCGCCGTGGACAGGCGACAAAACATTCAGTACTTC
>-|16|TRBV19|TRBD2|TRBJ2-3
CASSLRPSGGPDTQYF
TGTGCCAGTAGTCTCAGACCTAGCGGGGGGCCAGATACGCAGTATTTT
>-|15|TRBV18|-|TRBJ1-2
CASSPTGLTNYGYTF
TGTGCCAGCTCACCTACAGGGTTAACCAACTATGGCTACACCTTC
>-|15|TRBV6-5|TRBD2|TRBJ2-1
CASKLAGGSPDEQFF
TGTGCCAGCAAACTAGCGGGAGGCTCTCCGGATGAGCAGTTCTTC
>-|14|TRBV5-1|TRBD2|TRBJ2-7
CASSLRREQGEQYF
TGCGCCAGCAGCTTAAGGCGGGAGCAGGGCGAGCAGTACTTC
>-|16|TRBV14|TRBD1|TRBJ1-2
CASSQGGTGSNYGYTF
TGTGCCAGCAGCCAAGGGGGGACAGGGTCCAACTATGGCTACACCTTC
>-|13|TRBV10-1|TRBD2|TRBJ2-4
CASSASGTDIQYF
TGCGCCAGCAGTGCGAGCGGGACGGACATTCAGTACTTC
>-|16|TRBV6-4|TRBD2|TRBJ2-3
CASSILAGGSTDTQYF
TGTGCCAGCAGTATCCTAGCGGGAGGAAGCACAGATACGCAGTATTTT
>-|15|TRBV19|TRBD1|TRBJ1-2
CASSLSGQVNYGYTF
TGTGCCAGTAGTCTATCCGGACAGGTGAACTATGGCTACACCTTC
>once|16|TRBV30|-|TRBJ1-1
CAWSVFSPQLNTEAFF
TGTGCCTGGAGTGTTTTTTCTCCACAGCTGAACACTGAAGCTTTCTTT
>-|15|TRBV5-8|-|TRBJ1-3
CASSRRPGSGNTIYF
TGTGCCAGCAGCCGTCGTCCAGGGTCTGGAAACACCATATATTTT
>-|14|TRBV19|-|TRBJ1-6
CATSVSSYNSPLHF
TGTGCCACCTCCGTTAGCTCCTATAATTCACCCCTCCACTTT
>-|15|TRBV18|-|TRBJ1-1
CASSPSLTRNTEAFF
TGTGCCAGCTCACCGAGTCTAACGAGGAACACTGAAGCTTTCTTT
>once|15|TRBV6-5|TRBD1|TRBJ1-1
CASNKRLTGGTEAFF
TGTGCCAGCAACAAAAGATTAACAGGGGGCACTGAAGCTTTCTTT
>-|15|TRBV7-6|-|TRBJ1-3
CASAERYRSGNTIYF
TGTGCCAGCGCGGAGAGGTACCGCTCTGGAAACACCATATATTTT
>-|14|TRBV9|-|TRBJ1-1
CASSVDPGGTEAFF
TGTGCCAGCAGCGTAGACCCGGGGGGCACTGAAGCTTTCTTT
>-|15|TRBV18|TRBD1|TRBJ2-1
CASSRGQGGYNEQFF
TGTGCCAGCTCACGGGGACAGGGGGGCTACAATGAGCAGTTCTTC
>-|15|TRBV7-2|-|TRBJ2-4
CASSFGGGLKNIQYF
TGTGCCAGCAGCTTCGGAGGGGGCCTTAAAAACATTCAGTACTTC
>-|16|TRBV5-4|-|TRBJ1-2
CASSAGLGHGGYGYTF
TGTGCCAGCAGCGCTGGGTTGGGCCACGGCGGGTATGGCTACACCTTC
>-|13|TRBV9|-|TRBJ1-2
CASSVVGGYGYTF
TGTGCCAGCAGCGTAGTGGGAGGGTATGGCTACACCTTC
>once|13|TRBV18|-|TRBJ2-7
CASSNTGTYEQYF
TGTGCCAGCTCAAATACAGGGACCTACGAGCAGTACTTC
>-|15|TRBV4-1|TRBD2|TRBJ2-3
CASSHLAGGRDTQYF
TGCGCCAGCAGCCATCTAGCGGGGGGCCGGGATACGCAGTATTTT
>-|14|TRBV6-1|-|TRBJ1-6
CASRSFQGTSPLHF
TGTGCCAGCAGGTCATTCCAGGGGACCTCACCCCTCCACTTT
>once|13|TRBV10-3|TRBD1|TRBJ1-2
CAIHGTGTDGYTF
TGTGCCATCCACGGGACAGGGACAGATGGCTACACCTTC
>-|15|TRBV11-3|-|TRBJ2-3
CASSPAGLSTDTQYF
TGTGCCAGCAGCCCCGCAGGGCTTAGCACAGATACGCAGTATTTT
>-|15|TRBV27|-|TRBJ2-6
CASSASVGGANVLTF
TGTGCCAGCAGTGCCTCAGTTGGCGGGGCCAACGTCCTGACTTTC
>-|15|TRBV18|TRBD2|TRBJ2-2
CASSPGLANTGELFF
TGTGCCAGCTCACCGGGACTAGCGAACACCGGGGAGCTGTTTTTT
>-|16|TRBV4-1|TRBD1|TRBJ1-2
CASSQDGRGRNYGYTF
TGCGCCAGCAGCCAAGATGGAAGGGGGCGAAACTATGGCTACACCTTC
>once|15|TRBV28|TRBD1|TRBJ1-1
CASVGTGGGVTEAFF
TGTGCCTCCGTGGGGACAGGGGGAGGGGTCACTGAAGCTTTCTTT
>once|16|TRBV5-8|TRBD2|TRBJ2-7
CASSLGTTSGRAEQYF
TGTGCCAGCAGCTTGGGGACGACTAGCGGGAGGGCCGAGCAGTACTTC
>once|14|TRBV2|-|TRBJ2-7
CAGCAGPSSYEQYF
TGTGCCGGGTGCGCGGGGCCTAGCTCCTACGAGCAGTACTTC
>-|14|TRBV5-1|-|TRBJ2-7
CASSFGGSNYEQYF
TGCGCCAGCAGCTTCGGAGGCAGCAACTACGAGCAGTACTTC
>-|15|TRBV6-5|TRBD1|TRBJ1-2
CASSYSRQGARGYTF
TGTGCCAGCAGTTACTCTCGCCAGGGGGCTAGAGGCTACACCTTC
>many|15|TRBV6-2/TRBV6-3|-|TRBJ2-3
CASSPGASKPDTQYF
TGTGCCAGCAGTCCGGGAGCAAGCAAGCCAGATACGCAGTATTTT
>-|17|TRBV11-2|TRBD2|TRBJ2-3
CASSLVASGGAGDTQYF
TGTGCCAGCAGCTTAGTGGCTAGCGGGGGGGCCGGAGATACGCAGTATTTT
>-|13|TRBV7-9|-|TRBJ2-2
CASSSQGPGELFF
TGTGCCAGCAGCTCACAGGGTCCCGGGGAGCTGTTTTTT
>-|20|TRBV24-1|TRBD2|TRBJ2-1
CATSDPVGKQTSGRANEQFF
TGTGCCACCAGTGACCCCGTGGGGAAACAGACTAGCGGGAGGGCCAATGAGCAGTTCTTC
>-|16|TRBV5-5|-|TRBJ1-1
CASSPTVGARNTEAFF
TGTGCCAGCAGCCCCACCGTGGGGGCTCGGAACACTGAAGCTTTCTTT